Below, 14 T cell receptor beta chains from the same sample are listed, as sequenced in a study of blood T cell repertoires in COVID-19 (TCRdb year 2020). Libraries were built with the immunoSEQ multiplex PCR assay. TCRdb holds this immuneACCESS table with in-frame rearrangements only. Some clones are missing; in checked studies, unresolved V genes explain under half, and the rest has no known cause. The sample table holds 150,000 to 200,000 clones, of which approximately 88% were seen once. Of the sample, 9% falls within the top ten clones. The material sequenced was PBMCs or T cells enriched from blood (not recorded which). The receptors here all came from a young woman who had recovered from COVID-19.

The chain recombines TRBV27 with TRBJ1-4; 7 positions match TRBD1. Looked up from germline, CDR1 is MNHEY and CDR2 is SMNVEV (reference sequence). This CDR3 is built from 14 residues. J lost 4 bases, V lost 6 bases, and 5 bases had no gene match. The chain's CDR3 is CASRRDRNNEKLFF. The CDR3 DNA follows: TGTGCCAGCAGACGGGACAGAAATAATGAAAAACTGTTTTTT.

V is TRBV10-2 and J is TRBJ2-5; D ambiguous. Trimming shortened V by 4 bases and J by 3 bases, and 6 bases separated the two germline ends. CDR1 and CDR2 from the germline V gene are WSHSY and SAAADI. The CDR3 length is 12 residues. In DNA form, the CDR3 reads TGCGCCAGCAGTGTTACAGAAGAGACCCAGTACTTC. This gives the protein CASSVTEETQYF.

The CDR3 bases are TGTGCCAGCAGCCAAGGCTGGGGCGAGTTGACAGATACGCAGTATTTT. Its protein product is CASSQGWGELTDTQYF. The chain carries TRBV4-2 and TRBJ2-3; TRBD1 is a possible D gene (5 bases). The CDR3 loop spans 16 amino acids. Germline-derived CDR1 and CDR2 are LGHNA and YNFKEQ. The germline V and J ends were trimmed by 1 base and 3 bases, with 14 bases remaining between them.

The chain is built from TRBV2 and TRBJ2-3; 7 bases align to TRBD2. Germline CDR1 and CDR2: SNHLY and FYNNEI. V shed 6 bases, J shed 1 base, and the junction held 10 bases outside the gene matches. The CDR3 runs to 16 residues. CDR3 DNA: TGTGCCAGCAGCCCCTGGGCTAGCGGCCGCACAGATACGCAGTATTTT. Its protein is CASSPWASGRTDTQYF.

The chain joins TRBV28 to TRBJ1-2; 8 bases match TRBD1. Germline CDR1 MDHEN, CDR2 SYDVKM. The CDR3 runs 15 residues. With V trimmed by 5 bases and J by 4 bases, 9 bases remained unmatched. CDR3 coding DNA: TGTGCCAGCAGTACACCAGGGGGCGTGCTCTATGGCTACACCTTC. Amino acids: CASSTPGGVLYGYTF.

The chain links TRBV18 to TRBJ2-1; 7 nucleotides agree with TRBD2. Germline loops: CDR1 KGHSH, CDR2 LQKENI. The CDR3 totals 16 residues. V shed 0 bases, J shed 4 bases, and the junction held 6 bases outside the gene matches. This CDR3 reads CASSPPISGRYNEQFF. CDR3 DNA: TGTGCCAGCTCACCACCGATTAGCGGGCGTTACAATGAGCAGTTCTTC. Based on the CDR3 plus reference TRBV18 and TRBJ2-1, the full variable domain is NAGVMQNPRHLVRRRGQEARLRCSPMKGHSHVYWYRQLPEEGLKFMVYLQKENIIDESGMPKERFSAEFPKEGPSILRIQQVVRGDSAAYFCASSPPISGRYNEQFFGPGTRLTVL.

J is TRBJ2-2 and V is TRBV18, with TRBD1 matching over 7 bases. V trimming: 5 bases; J trimming: 3 bases; junction bases outside the gene matches: 6. Per the germline V gene, CDR1 is KGHSH and CDR2 is LQKENI. This CDR3 contains 15 residues. DNA for the CDR3: TGTGCCAGCTCAGGTACAGGGGTGGACACCGGGGAGCTGTTTTTT. It specifies CASSGTGVDTGELFF.

The chain has TRBV5-6 and TRBJ1-4; tentative D call: TRBD1 (5 bases). The CDR3 extends over 17 amino acids. Germline lookup yields CDR1 SGHDT and CDR2 YYEEEE. Trimming removed 2 bases at V and 4 bases at J, with 18 bases between. The CDR3 here is CASSFLPREDGNEKLFF. The CDR3 DNA sequence: TGTGCCAGCAGCTTTCTTCCCAGGGAGGATGGTAATGAAAAACTGTTTTTT.

The chain has TRBV7-6 and TRBJ2-7, with D possibly being TRBD2 (5 bases). V was cut by 2 bases and J by 7 bases, with 12 bases left in between. The CDR3 consists of 13 residues. Germline V gives CDR1 SGHVS, CDR2 FNYEAQ. CDR3 region: CASSLPPEEEQYF. The CDR3 DNA follows: TGTGCCAGCAGCTTACCCCCGGAGGAGGAGCAGTACTTC.

This clone was counted once. The rearrangement joins TRBV27 to TRBJ2-7, with D possibly TRBD1 on 7 matching bases. V dropped 4 bases and J dropped 4 bases, with 17 bases sitting between them. This CDR3 is 15 amino acids long. Germline V lookup: CDR1 MNHEY, CDR2 SMNVEV (reference sequence). CDR3 coding DNA: TGTGCCAGCAGTTACGGGCAGGGGGGAGTTTACGAGCAGTACTTC. It yields the protein CASSYGQGGVYEQYF.

The rearrangement uses TRBV5-1 and TRBJ1-2; D remains unclear. From germline, CDR1 is SGHRS and CDR2 YFSETQ. The ends were cut back, 0 bases at V and 4 bases at J, with 10 bases in the middle. There are 14 residues in the CDR3. The CDR3 DNA sequence: TGCGCCAGCAGCTTGGAGGGAGCCGGCTATGGCTACACCTTC. Protein: CASSLEGAGYGYTF.

The CDR3 nucleotides are TGTGCCAGCAAGGGGGGGCAAGAGACCCAGTACTTC. Amino acids: CASKGGQETQYF. The chain uses TRBV2 and TRBJ2-5; a possible D gene is TRBD2 (7 bases). In germline, CDR1 is SNHLY, CDR2 FYNNEI. CDR3 size: 12 residues. Trimming stripped 7 bases from V and 2 bases from J, with 8 bases between.

V usage is TRBV5-1 and J usage is TRBJ2-2, with 13 bases identical to TRBD2. This CDR3 has 18 amino acids. Germline V gene sequence: CDR1 SGHRS, CDR2 YFSETQ. The ends lost 4 bases at V and 0 bases at J; junction bases unmatched: 6. CDR3 protein: CASSRLAGGLANTGELFF. CDR3 DNA sequence: TGCGCCAGCAGCCGACTAGCGGGGGGACTCGCGAACACCGGGGAGCTGTTTTTT. The full variable domain, completed using reference TRBV5-1 and TRBJ2-2, is KAGVTQTPRYLIKTRGQQVTLSCSPISGHRSVSWYQQTPGQGLQFLFEYFSETQRNKGNFPGRFSGRQFSNSRSEMNVSTLELGDSALYLCASSRLAGGLANTGELFFGEGSRLTVL.

The rearrangement uses TRBV19 and TRBJ1-5; no clear D. V shed 0 bases and J shed 5 bases, with 17 bases lying between them. Germline V gene data show CDR1 as LNHDA and CDR2 as SQIVND (reference sequence). The length of the CDR3 is 17 residues. CDR3 DNA sequence: TGTGCCAGTAGTATAGATGTGCCAGCCGCTGGGCATCAGCCCCAGCATTTT. Translating it yields CASSIDVPAAGHQPQHF. The variable domain in full, completed from reference TRBV19 and TRBJ1-5, reads DGGITQSPKYLFRKEGQNVTLSCEQNLNHDAMYWYRQDPGQGLRLIYYSQIVNDFQKGDIAEGYSVSREKKESFPLTVTSAQKNPTAFYLCASSIDVPAAGHQPQHFGDGTRLSIL.